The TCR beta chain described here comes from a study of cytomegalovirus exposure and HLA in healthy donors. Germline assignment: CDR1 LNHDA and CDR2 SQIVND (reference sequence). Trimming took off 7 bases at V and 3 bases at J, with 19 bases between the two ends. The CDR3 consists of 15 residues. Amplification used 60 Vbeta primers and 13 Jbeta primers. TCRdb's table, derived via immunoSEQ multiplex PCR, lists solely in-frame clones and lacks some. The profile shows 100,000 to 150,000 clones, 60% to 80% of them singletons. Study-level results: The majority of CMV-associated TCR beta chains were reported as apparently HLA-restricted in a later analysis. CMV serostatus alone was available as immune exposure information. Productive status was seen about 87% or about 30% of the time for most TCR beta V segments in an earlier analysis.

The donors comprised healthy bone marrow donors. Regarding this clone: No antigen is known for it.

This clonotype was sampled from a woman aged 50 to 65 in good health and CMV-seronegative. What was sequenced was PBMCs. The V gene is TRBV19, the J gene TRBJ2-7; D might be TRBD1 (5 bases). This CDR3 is CASKVSETVGYEQYF. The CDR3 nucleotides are TGTGCCAGTAAGGTATCGGAGACAGTGGGCTACGAGCAGTACTTC.